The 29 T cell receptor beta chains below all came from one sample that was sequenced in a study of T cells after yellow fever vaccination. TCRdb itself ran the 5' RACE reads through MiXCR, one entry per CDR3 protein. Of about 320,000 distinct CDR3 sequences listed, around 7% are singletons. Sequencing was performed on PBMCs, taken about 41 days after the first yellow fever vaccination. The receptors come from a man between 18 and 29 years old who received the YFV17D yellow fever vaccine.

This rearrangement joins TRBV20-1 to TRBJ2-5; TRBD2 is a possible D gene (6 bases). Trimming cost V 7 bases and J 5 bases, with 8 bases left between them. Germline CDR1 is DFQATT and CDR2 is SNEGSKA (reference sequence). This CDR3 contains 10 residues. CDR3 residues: CSGDWETQYF. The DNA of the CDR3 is TGCAGTGGGGACTGGGAGACCCAGTACTTC.

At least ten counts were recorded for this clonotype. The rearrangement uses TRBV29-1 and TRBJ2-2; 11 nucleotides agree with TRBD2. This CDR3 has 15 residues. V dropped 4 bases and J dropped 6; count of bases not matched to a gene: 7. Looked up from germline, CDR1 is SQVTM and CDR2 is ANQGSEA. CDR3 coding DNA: TGCAGCGTTGGCCTAGCGGGGGGCCGATCCGGGGAGCTGTTTTTT. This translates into CSVGLAGGRSGELFF.

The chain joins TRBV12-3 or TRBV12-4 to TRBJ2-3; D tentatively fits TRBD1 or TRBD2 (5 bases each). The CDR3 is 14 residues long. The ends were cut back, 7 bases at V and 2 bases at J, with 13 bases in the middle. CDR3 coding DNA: TGTGCCAGCACTCCAGGGACGACCACAGATACGCAGTATTTT. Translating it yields CASTPGTTTDTQYF.

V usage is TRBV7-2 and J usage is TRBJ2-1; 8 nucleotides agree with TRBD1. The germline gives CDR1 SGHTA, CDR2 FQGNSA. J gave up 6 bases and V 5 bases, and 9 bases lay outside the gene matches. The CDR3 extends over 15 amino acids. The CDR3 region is CASSPLTGVSNEQFF. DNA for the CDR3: TGTGCCAGCAGCCCGCTGACAGGGGTTAGCAATGAGCAGTTCTTC.

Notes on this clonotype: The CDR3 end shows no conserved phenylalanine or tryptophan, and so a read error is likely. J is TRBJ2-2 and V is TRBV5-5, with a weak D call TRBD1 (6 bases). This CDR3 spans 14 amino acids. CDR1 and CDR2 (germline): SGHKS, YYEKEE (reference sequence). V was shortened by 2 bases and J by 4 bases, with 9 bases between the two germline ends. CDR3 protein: CASSFWGLTGELFC. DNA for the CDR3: TGTGCCAGCAGCTTTTGGGGGCTCACCGGGGAGCTGTTTTGT.

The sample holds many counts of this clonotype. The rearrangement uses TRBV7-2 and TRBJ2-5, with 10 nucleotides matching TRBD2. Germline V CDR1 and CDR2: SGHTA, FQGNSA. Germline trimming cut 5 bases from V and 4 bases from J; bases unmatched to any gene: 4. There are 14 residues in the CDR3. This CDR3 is CASSTLAGVETQYF. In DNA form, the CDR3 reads TGTGCCAGCAGCACCCTAGCGGGAGTAGAGACCCAGTACTTC.

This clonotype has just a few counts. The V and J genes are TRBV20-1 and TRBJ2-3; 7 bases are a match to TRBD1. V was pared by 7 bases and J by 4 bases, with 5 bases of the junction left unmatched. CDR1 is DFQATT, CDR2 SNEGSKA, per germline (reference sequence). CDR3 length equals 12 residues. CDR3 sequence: CSVGQGADTQYF. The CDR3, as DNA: TGCAGTGTGGGCCAGGGGGCAGATACGCAGTATTTT.

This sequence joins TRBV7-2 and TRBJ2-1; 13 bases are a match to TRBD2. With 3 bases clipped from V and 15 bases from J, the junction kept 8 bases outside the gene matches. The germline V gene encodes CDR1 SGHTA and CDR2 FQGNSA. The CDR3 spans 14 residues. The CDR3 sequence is CASSLTSGGSDGFF. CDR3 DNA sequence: TGTGCCAGCAGCTTGACTAGCGGGGGGTCCGACGGGTTCTTC. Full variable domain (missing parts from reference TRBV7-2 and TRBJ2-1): GAGVSQSPSNKVTEKGKDVELRCDPISGHTALYWYRQSLGQGLEFLIYFQGNSAPDKSGLPSDRFSAERTGGSVSTLTIQRTQQEDSAVYLCASSLTSGGSDGFFGPGTRLTVL.

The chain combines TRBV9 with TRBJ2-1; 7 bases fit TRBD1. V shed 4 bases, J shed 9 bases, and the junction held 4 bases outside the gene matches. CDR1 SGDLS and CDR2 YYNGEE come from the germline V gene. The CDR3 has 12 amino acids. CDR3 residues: CASSQTGIEQFF. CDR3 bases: TGTGCCAGCAGCCAGACAGGGATTGAGCAGTTCTTC.

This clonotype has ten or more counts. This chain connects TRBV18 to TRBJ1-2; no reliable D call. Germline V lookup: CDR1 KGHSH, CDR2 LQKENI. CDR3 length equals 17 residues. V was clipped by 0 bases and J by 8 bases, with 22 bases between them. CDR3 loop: CASSPPGSSSALSGYTF. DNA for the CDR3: TGTGCCAGCTCACCACCTGGGTCGTCATCTGCACTATCGGGCTACACCTTC.

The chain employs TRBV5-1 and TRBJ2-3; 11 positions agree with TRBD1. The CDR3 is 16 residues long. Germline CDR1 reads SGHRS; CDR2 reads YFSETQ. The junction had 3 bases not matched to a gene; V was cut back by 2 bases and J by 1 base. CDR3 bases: TGCGCCAGCAGCTTCGGACAGGGGGCAGGCACAGATACGCAGTATTTT. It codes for CASSFGQGAGTDTQYF.

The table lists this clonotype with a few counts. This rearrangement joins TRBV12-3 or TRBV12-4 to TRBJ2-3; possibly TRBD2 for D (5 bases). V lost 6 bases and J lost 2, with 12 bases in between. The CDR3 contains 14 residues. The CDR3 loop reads CASRMSGTTDTQYF. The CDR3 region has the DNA TGTGCCAGCAGAATGAGCGGAACCACAGATACGCAGTATTTT.

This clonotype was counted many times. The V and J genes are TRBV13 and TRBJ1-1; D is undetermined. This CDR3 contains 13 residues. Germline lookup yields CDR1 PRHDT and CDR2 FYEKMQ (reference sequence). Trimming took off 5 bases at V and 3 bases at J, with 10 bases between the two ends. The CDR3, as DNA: TGTGCCAGCAGCCCCCCTCTACACACTGAAGCTTTCTTT. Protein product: CASSPPLHTEAFF.

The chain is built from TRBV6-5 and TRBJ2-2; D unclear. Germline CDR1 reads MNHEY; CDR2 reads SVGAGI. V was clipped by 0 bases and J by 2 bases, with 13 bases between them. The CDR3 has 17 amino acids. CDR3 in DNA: TGTGCCAGCAGTTACTCCCCTGCATCCCCCAACACCGGGGAGCTGTTTTTT. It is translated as CASSYSPASPNTGELFF.

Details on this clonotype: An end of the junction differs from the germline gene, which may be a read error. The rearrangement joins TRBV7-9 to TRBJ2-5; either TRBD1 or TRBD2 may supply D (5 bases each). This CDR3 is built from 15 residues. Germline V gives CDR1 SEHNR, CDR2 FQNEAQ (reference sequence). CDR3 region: CASSISGTWEENQYF. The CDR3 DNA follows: TGTGCCAGCAGCATTAGTGGGACCTGGGAAGAGAACCAGTACTTC.

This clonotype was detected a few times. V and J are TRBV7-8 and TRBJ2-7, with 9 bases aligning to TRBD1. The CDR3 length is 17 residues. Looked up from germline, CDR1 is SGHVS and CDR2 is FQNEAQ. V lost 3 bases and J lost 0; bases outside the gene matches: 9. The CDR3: CASSFPGTGTSSYEQYF. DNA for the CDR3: TGTGCCAGCAGCTTCCCTGGGACAGGGACAAGCTCCTACGAGCAGTACTTC. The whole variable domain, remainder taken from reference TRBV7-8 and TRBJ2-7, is GAGVSQSPRYKVAKRGQDVALRCDPISGHVSLFWYQQALGQGPEFLTYFQNEAQLDKSGLPSDRFFAERPEGSVSTLKIQRTQQEDSAVYLCASSFPGTGTSSYEQYFGPGTRLTVT.

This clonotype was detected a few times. CDR3 protein: CASSSNWDITDTQYF. CDR3 bases: TGTGCCAGCAGCTCTAATTGGGACATCACAGATACGCAGTATTTT. The V gene is TRBV7-2, the J gene TRBJ2-3, with D possibly TRBD1 on 6 matching bases. Trimming pared 4 bases from V and 2 bases from J, leaving 13 bases between. The CDR3 sequence is 15 residues long. Per the germline V gene, CDR1 is SGHTA and CDR2 is FQGNSA.

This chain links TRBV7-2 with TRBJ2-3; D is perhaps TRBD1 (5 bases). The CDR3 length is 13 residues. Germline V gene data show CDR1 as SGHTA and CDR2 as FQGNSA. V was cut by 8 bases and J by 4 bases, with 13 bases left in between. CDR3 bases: TGTGCCAGCGGGGCGTCACACTCAGATACGCAGTATTTT. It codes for CASGASHSDTQYF.

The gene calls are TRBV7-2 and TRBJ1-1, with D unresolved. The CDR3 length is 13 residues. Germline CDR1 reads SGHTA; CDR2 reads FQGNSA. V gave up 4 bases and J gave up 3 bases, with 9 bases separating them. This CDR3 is CASSSEIDTEAFF. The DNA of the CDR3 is TGTGCCAGCAGCTCGGAGATAGACACTGAAGCTTTCTTT.

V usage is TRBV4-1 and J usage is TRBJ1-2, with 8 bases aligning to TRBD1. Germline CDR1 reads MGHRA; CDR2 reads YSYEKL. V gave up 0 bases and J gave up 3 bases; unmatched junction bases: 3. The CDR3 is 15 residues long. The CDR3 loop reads CASSQEAGGYYGYTF. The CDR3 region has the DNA TGCGCCAGCAGCCAAGAGGCAGGGGGCTACTATGGCTACACCTTC.

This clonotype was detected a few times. CDR3 bases: TGTGCCAGCAGTGACAATGGGCGTTGGGCTTTCTTT. Translated, it gives CASSDNGRWAFF. The J gene is TRBJ1-1, the V gene TRBV6-1; D is ambiguous. CDR1 is MNHNS and CDR2 is SASEGT in the germline V gene. With 3 bases removed from V and 11 bases from J, the gap between germline ends came to 13 bases. This CDR3 is built from 12 residues.

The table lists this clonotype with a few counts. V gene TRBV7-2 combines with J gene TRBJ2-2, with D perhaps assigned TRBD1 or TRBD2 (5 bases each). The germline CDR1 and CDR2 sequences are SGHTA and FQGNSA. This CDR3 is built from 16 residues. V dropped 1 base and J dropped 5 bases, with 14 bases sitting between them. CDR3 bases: TGTGCCAGCAGCTTAGTATCCGGGACGGAAACCGGGGAGCTGTTTTTT. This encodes CASSLVSGTETGELFF.

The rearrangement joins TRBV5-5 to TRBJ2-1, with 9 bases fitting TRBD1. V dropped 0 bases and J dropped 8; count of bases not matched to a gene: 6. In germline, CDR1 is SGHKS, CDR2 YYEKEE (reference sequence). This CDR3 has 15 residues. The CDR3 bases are TGTGCCAGCAGCTTGGTAGGGACAGGGTCGGATGAGCAGTTCTTC. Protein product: CASSLVGTGSDEQFF.

Here the CDR3 DNA reads TGTGCCACCAGGGAAGGGGCTGAAGCTTTCTTT. Protein product: CATREGAEAFF. This chain connects TRBV15 to TRBJ1-1, with D perhaps matching TRBD1 (5 bases). V lost 6 bases, J lost 6 bases, and 8 bases lay in between. The length of the CDR3 is 11 residues. Germline V gene sequence: CDR1 LNHNV, CDR2 YYDKDF (reference sequence).

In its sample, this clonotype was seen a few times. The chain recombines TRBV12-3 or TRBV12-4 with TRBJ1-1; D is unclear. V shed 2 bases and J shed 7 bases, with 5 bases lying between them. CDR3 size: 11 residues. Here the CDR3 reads CASSLLGEAFF. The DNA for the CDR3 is TGTGCCAGCAGTTTATTGGGTGAAGCTTTCTTT.

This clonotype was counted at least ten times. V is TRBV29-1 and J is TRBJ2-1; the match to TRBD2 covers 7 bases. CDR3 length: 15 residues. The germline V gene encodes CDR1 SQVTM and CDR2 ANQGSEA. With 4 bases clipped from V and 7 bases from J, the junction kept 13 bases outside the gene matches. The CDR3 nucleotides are TGCAGCGTTGGGGGACTACGGATCGGGGCGAATGAGCAGTTCTTC. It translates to CSVGGLRIGANEQFF.

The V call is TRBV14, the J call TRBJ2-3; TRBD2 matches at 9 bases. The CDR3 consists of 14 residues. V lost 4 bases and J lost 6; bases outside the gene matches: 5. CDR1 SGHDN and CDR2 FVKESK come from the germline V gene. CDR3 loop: CASSLLAGIDTQYF. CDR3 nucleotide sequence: TGTGCCAGCAGCCTCCTAGCGGGGATCGATACGCAGTATTTT.

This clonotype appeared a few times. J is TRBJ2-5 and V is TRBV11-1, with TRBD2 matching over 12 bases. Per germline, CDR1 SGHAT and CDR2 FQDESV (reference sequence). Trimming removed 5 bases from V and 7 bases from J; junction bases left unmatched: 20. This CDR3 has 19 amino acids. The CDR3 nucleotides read TGTGCCAGCAGCAAGAATCCCCGACTAGCGGGGGCCACTCAGTGGACCCAGTACTTC. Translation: CASSKNPRLAGATQWTQYF. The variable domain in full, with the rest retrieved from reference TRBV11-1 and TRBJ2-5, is EAEVAQSPRYKITEKSQAVAFWCDPISGHATLYWYRQILGQGPELLVQFQDESVVDDSQLPKDRFSAERLKGVDSTLKIQPAELGDSAMYLCASSKNPRLAGATQWTQYFGPGTRLLVL.

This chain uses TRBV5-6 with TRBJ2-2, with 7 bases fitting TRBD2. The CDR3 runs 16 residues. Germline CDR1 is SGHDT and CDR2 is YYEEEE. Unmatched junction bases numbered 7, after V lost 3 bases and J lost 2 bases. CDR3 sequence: CASSWGGIPNTGELFF. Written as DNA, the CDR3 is TGTGCCAGCAGCTGGGGGGGTATCCCCAACACCGGGGAGCTGTTTTTT.